This TCR beta chain emerged from a study of T cells in Graves' hyperthyroidism and ophthalmopathy. Points from the study as a whole: Blood held most thyroid clonotypes expanded above 0.001 frequency.

This clonotype was counted ten times or more. What it binds is unknown. PBMCs were collected from an approximately 9 ml volume of fresh peripheral blood. Amplification targeted TCR beta CDR3 regions from RNA transcripts. The HTBI set primed first-round TCR CDR3 RT-PCR. TCRdb analysed the multiplex PCR reads with MiXCR anew, one entry per CDR3 protein. The profile shows over 400,000 distinct CDR3 sequences, roughly 14% of them singletons. Sequenced material: blood. The TCR was taken from a man aged 18 to 29 with Graves' ophthalmopathy.

Here the CDR3 DNA reads TGTGCCATCAGTGACCGCGGGGGGAGTTACGAGCAGTACTTC. Encoded protein: CAISDRGGSYEQYF. The chain uses TRBV10-3 and TRBJ2-7; 8 bases agree with TRBD2. V shed 3 bases, J shed 4 bases, and the junction held 5 bases outside the gene matches. Germline lookup yields CDR1 ENHRY and CDR2 SYGVKD. The CDR3 is 14 residues long.